The clone carrying this T cell receptor (beta chain) was found a few times. The target antigen is unknown. Germline assignment: CDR1 MNHEY and CDR2 SMNVEV (reference sequence). The germline V and J ends were trimmed by 3 bases and 4 bases, with 13 bases remaining between them. The CDR3 consists of 16 residues. These data are taken from a study of T-cell memory formation after mild COVID-19. Study-level results: Pre-infection memory held some responding clones, suggesting pre-existing cross-reactive T cells responded.

TCRdb itself ran the 5' RACE reads through MiXCR, one entry per CDR3 protein. The profile covers 65,000 to 100,000 distinct CDR3 sequences, with over 10% appearing a single time and around two fifths taken by the ten largest. This clonotype was obtained from a man aged 18 to 30 who had mild COVID-19 (a few samples of this study predate the infection). Cell type and time point are not known. The chain links TRBV27 to TRBJ1-6; D gene uncertain. Source material: PBMCs or a T cell subset sorted from them (not recorded which). CDR3 sequence reads: CASSFWETLYNSPLHF. In nucleotides, the CDR3 is TGTGCCAGCAGTTTTTGGGAGACCTTATATAATTCACCCCTCCACTTT.